This TCR beta chain was documented in a study of blood T cell repertoires in COVID-19. Study background: Sample material is recorded as cDNA or gDNA derived from T cells, B-cell-depleted T cells, or PBMCs.

Profiling relied on immunoSEQ multiplex PCR, and the TCRdb table lists in-frame clones only, not all of them. Of roughly 340,000 clones listed, 91% were seen once; the top ten hold roughly 3.4%. The CDR3 covers 18 residues. Per germline, CDR1 LNHDA and CDR2 SQIVND (reference sequence). Germline trimming cut 7 bases from V and 0 bases from J; bases unmatched to any gene: 14. The source material was peripheral blood. The TCR sequence derives from a woman younger than 35 who had recovered from COVID-19. V is TRBV19 and J is TRBJ2-2; 7 nucleotides agree with TRBD2. The CDR3 protein is CASTKEASGDTNTGELFF. In DNA form, the CDR3 reads TGTGCCAGTACCAAGGAGGCTAGCGGTGATACGAACACCGGGGAGCTGTTTTTT.